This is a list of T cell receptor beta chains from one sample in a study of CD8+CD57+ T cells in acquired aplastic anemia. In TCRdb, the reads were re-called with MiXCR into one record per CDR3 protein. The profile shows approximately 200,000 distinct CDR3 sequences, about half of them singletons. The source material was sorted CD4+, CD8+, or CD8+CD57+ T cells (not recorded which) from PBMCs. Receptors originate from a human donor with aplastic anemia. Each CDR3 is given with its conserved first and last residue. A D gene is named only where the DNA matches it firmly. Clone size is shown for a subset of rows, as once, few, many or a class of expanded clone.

CDR3 DNA: TGCAGTGCAGTGGGGTTGGGGAACACTGAAGCTTTCTTT
CDR3 protein: CSAVGLGNTEAFF
J gene: TRBJ1-1
D gene: .
clone size: .
V gene: TRBV20-1

CDR3 DNA: TGTGCCAGCAGGGCGACTAGCGGGGGTTTCGAGCAGTACTTC
CDR3 protein: CASRATSGGFEQYF
J gene: TRBJ2-7
D gene: TRBD2
clone size: many
V gene: TRBV12-3/TRBV12-4

CDR3 DNA: TGTGCCAGTAGTACCCAGACAGGGCGGACTGAAGCTTTCTTT
CDR3 protein: CASSTQTGRTEAFF
J gene: TRBJ1-1
D gene: TRBD1
clone size: .
V gene: TRBV19

CDR3 DNA: TGTGCCAGCAGCACCGTCCAACAAGAGACCCAGTACTTC
CDR3 protein: CASSTVQQETQYF
J gene: TRBJ2-5
D gene: .
clone size: .
V gene: TRBV7-9

CDR3 DNA: TGTGCCAGCAGTGCTATGCAGGGGGAAGGAGAGACCCAGTACTTC
CDR3 protein: CASSAMQGEGETQYF
J gene: TRBJ2-5
D gene: TRBD1
clone size: .
V gene: TRBV2

CDR3 DNA: TGTGCCAGTACCGACAGTACTAACTATGGCTACACCTTC
CDR3 protein: CASTDSTNYGYTF
J gene: TRBJ1-2
D gene: .
clone size: many
V gene: TRBV19

CDR3 DNA: TGCAGCACCGACAGGGGGCATGGCTACACCTTC
CDR3 protein: CSTDRGHGYTF
J gene: TRBJ1-2
D gene: TRBD1
clone size: .
V gene: TRBV29-1

CDR3 DNA: TGTGCCAGCAGCCCCACGGCAGGACGCTATGGCTACACCTTC
CDR3 protein: CASSPTAGRYGYTF
J gene: TRBJ1-2
D gene: .
clone size: many
V gene: TRBV7-6

CDR3 DNA: TGTGCCAGCAGCCGAGACAATGAGCAGTTCTTC
CDR3 protein: CASSRDNEQFF
J gene: TRBJ2-1
D gene: .
clone size: many
V gene: TRBV11-2

CDR3 DNA: TGTGCCAGCAGTGAGACAGGGGGCTCGTATGGCTACACCTTC
CDR3 protein: CASSETGGSYGYTF
J gene: TRBJ1-2
D gene: TRBD1
clone size: .
V gene: TRBV2

CDR3 DNA: TGTGCCAGCAGCCTTGGGACTACCGGGACTGAAGCTTTC
CDR3 protein: CASSLGTTGTEAF
J gene: TRBJ2-6
D gene: TRBD2
clone size: .
V gene: TRBV5-5

CDR3 DNA: TGCGCCAGCAGCTTGGTTAGGAGCGGGGCAAACACAGATACGCAGTTCTTC
CDR3 protein: CASSLVRSGANTDTQFF
J gene: TRBJ2-1
D gene: TRBD2
clone size: .
V gene: TRBV5-1

CDR3 DNA: TGTGCCAGCAGCCTCAACGAGGAGACCCAGTACTTC
CDR3 protein: CASSLNEETQYF
J gene: TRBJ2-5
D gene: .
clone size: many
V gene: TRBV3-1

CDR3 DNA: TGTGCCAGCAGAACAACTAGCGGGGGAGGTAATGAGCAGTTCTTC
CDR3 protein: CASRTTSGGGNEQFF
J gene: TRBJ2-1
D gene: TRBD2
clone size: many
V gene: TRBV6-5

CDR3 DNA: TGTGCCACCAGTGATAGGAAGAGAAGCACAGATACGCAGTATTTT
CDR3 protein: CATSDRKRSTDTQYF
J gene: TRBJ2-3
D gene: .
clone size: .
V gene: TRBV24-1

CDR3 DNA: TGCAGTGCTAGAGCCACTAGCGGGGATCCAGATACGCAGTATTTT
CDR3 protein: CSARATSGDPDTQYF
J gene: TRBJ2-3
D gene: TRBD2
clone size: many
V gene: TRBV20-1

CDR3 DNA: TGTGCCAGCAGCTTGCCGGGGTCCTCGGAGACCCAGTACTTC
CDR3 protein: CASSLPGSSETQYF
J gene: TRBJ2-5
D gene: .
clone size: .
V gene: TRBV5-8

CDR3 DNA: TGTGCCAGTATGGGACAGGGGGGCGTCGAGCAGTACTTC
CDR3 protein: CASMGQGGVEQYF
J gene: TRBJ2-7
D gene: TRBD1
clone size: .
V gene: TRBV19

CDR3 DNA: TGTGCCAGCAGCCAAGACAGGGTCGGATACCATTCACCCCTCCACTTT
CDR3 protein: CASSQDRVGYHSPLHF
J gene: TRBJ1-6
D gene: TRBD1
clone size: .
V gene: TRBV7-9

CDR3 DNA: TGTGCCATCAGTGAGTCGGGGGCTCGGGAGACCCAGTACTTC
CDR3 protein: CAISESGARETQYF
J gene: TRBJ2-5
D gene: .
clone size: many
V gene: TRBV10-3

CDR3 DNA: TGCAGTGCTAGAGATGAGGGGAGCTCTGGAAACACCATATATTTT
CDR3 protein: CSARDEGSSGNTIYF
J gene: TRBJ1-3
D gene: .
clone size: many
V gene: TRBV20-1

CDR3 DNA: TGTGCCAGTAGTTCTCCGGGACGAGAGAACTATGGCTACACCTTC
CDR3 protein: CASSSPGRENYGYTF
J gene: TRBJ1-2
D gene: .
clone size: many
V gene: TRBV19

CDR3 DNA: TGTGCCAGCAGCCGTCCCCCTATGACACCCCTCCACTTT
CDR3 protein: CASSRPPMTPLHF
J gene: TRBJ1-6
D gene: .
clone size: .
V gene: TRBV12-3/TRBV12-4

CDR3 DNA: TGTGCCAGTAGTCCTCAGGGGGGGACCGGGGGGCTGTTTTTT
CDR3 protein: CASSPQGGTGGLFF
J gene: TRBJ2-2
D gene: .
clone size: .
V gene: TRBV19

CDR3 DNA: TGTGCCAGCAGGAAAACCACAGGGCAAAAGTATGAAAAACTGTTTTTT
CDR3 protein: CASRKTTGQKYEKLFF
J gene: TRBJ1-4
D gene: .
clone size: few
V gene: TRBV12-3/TRBV12-4

CDR3 DNA: TGTGCCACCAGCAGAGAGACAGGGACCTACGAGCAGTACTTC
CDR3 protein: CATSRETGTYEQYF
J gene: TRBJ2-7
D gene: TRBD1
clone size: once
V gene: TRBV15

CDR3 DNA: TGCGCCAGTTTAGACTCGGACGGCGGTATAGGCTACACCTTC
CDR3 protein: CASLDSDGGIGYTF
J gene: TRBJ1-2
D gene: .
clone size: .
V gene: TRBV7-9

CDR3 DNA: TGTGCCAGCAGTTGGGCAGATACGCAGTATTTT
CDR3 protein: CASSWADTQYF
J gene: TRBJ2-3
D gene: .
clone size: many
V gene: TRBV25-1

CDR3 DNA: TGCGCCAGCAGCCCTGCCGGGACGTCAAAAACTTTTACCGGGGAGCTGTTTTTT
CDR3 protein: CASSPAGTSKTFTGELFF
J gene: TRBJ2-2
D gene: .
clone size: .
V gene: TRBV5-1

CDR3 DNA: TGTGCCAGCAGTCACAGGGCTCACAATCAGCCCCAGCATTTT
CDR3 protein: CASSHRAHNQPQHF
J gene: TRBJ1-5
D gene: .
clone size: .
V gene: TRBV25-1

CDR3 DNA: TGTGCCAGTAGGTCAGCAAATCAGCCCCAGCATTTT
CDR3 protein: CASRSANQPQHF
J gene: TRBJ1-5
D gene: .
clone size: many
V gene: TRBV19

CDR3 DNA: TGCAGCGTAGCACCTGCAAGGGGTTCCGGGGAGCTGTTTTTT
CDR3 protein: CSVAPARGSGELFF
J gene: TRBJ2-2
D gene: .
clone size: .
V gene: TRBV29-1

CDR3 DNA: TGTGCCAGCAGCCCGGTGGCAGGGCCTAATTCACCCCTCCACTTT
CDR3 protein: CASSPVAGPNSPLHF
J gene: TRBJ1-6
D gene: .
clone size: many
V gene: TRBV3-1

CDR3 DNA: TGTGCCAGCAGGTGGGACGGCTTGAGTGAAAAACTGTTTTTT
CDR3 protein: CASRWDGLSEKLFF
J gene: TRBJ1-4
D gene: .
clone size: .
V gene: TRBV2

CDR3 DNA: TGCGCCAGCAGCTCGCAATACCCGGGACAGAGCTATGGCTACACCTTC
CDR3 protein: CASSSQYPGQSYGYTF
J gene: TRBJ1-2
D gene: TRBD1
clone size: .
V gene: TRBV5-1